This T cell receptor (beta chain) was recorded in a study of identical twins. TCRdb redid the calling of the 5' RACE reads with MiXCR, one entry per CDR3 protein. The sample has roughly 1.6 million distinct CDR3 sequences, 32% seen once. The CDR3 has 14 amino acids. Looked up from germline, CDR1 is MDHEN and CDR2 is SYDVKM. V was shortened by 7 bases and J by 7 bases, with 20 bases between the two germline ends. On this clonotype: The antigen remains unidentified.

Study-level findings and limits: Compared with models, monozygotic twins showed more out-of-frame TCR alpha sharing.

In every case, the donor was a healthy Caucasian. The chain combines TRBV28 with TRBJ2-7; D may be TRBD2 (6 bases). The sample comprised cord blood. The sequence was obtained from a newborn girl in good health. This CDR3 reads CASIPGLLNNEQYF. Written as DNA, the CDR3 is TGTGCCAGCATTCCGGGACTCCTAAACAATGAGCAGTACTTC.